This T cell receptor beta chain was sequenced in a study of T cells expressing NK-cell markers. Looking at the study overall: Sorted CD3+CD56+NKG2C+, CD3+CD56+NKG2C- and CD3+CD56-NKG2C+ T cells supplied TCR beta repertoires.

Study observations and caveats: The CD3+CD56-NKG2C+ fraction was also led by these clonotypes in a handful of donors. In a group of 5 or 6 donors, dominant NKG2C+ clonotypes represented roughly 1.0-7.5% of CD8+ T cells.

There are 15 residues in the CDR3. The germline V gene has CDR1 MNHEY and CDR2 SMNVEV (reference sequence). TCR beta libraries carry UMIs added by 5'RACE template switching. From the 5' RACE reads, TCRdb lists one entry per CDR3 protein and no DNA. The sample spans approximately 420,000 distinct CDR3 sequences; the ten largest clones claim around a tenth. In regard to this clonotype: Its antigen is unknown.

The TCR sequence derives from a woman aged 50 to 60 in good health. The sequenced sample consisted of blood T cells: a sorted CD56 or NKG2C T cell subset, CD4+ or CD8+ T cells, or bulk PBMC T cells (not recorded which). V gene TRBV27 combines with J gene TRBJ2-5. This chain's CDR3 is CASTVDGFNRETQYF.